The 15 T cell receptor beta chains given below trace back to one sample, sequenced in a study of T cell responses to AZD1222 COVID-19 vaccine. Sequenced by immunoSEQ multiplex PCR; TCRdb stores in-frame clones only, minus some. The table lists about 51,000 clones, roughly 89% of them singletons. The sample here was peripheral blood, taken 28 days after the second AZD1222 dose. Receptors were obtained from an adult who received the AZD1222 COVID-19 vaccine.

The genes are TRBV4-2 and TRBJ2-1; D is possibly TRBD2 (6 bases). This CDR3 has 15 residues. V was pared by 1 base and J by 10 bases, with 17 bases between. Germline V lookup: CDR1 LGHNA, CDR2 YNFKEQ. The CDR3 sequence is CASSQGPGAAGEQFF. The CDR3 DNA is TGTGCCAGCAGCCAAGGTCCGGGAGCGGCGGGGGAGCAGTTCTTC.

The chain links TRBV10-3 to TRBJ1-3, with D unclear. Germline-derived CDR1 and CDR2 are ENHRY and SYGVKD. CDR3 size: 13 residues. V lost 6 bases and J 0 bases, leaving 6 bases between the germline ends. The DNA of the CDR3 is TGTGCCATCAGGCAGCACTCTGGAAACACCATATATTTT. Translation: CAIRQHSGNTIYF.

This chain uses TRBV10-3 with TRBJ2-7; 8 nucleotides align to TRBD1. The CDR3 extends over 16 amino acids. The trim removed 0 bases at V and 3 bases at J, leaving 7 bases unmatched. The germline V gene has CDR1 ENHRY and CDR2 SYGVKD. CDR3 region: CAISESNAGGVYEQYF. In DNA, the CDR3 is TGTGCCATCAGTGAGTCAAACGCAGGGGGCGTCTACGAGCAGTACTTC.

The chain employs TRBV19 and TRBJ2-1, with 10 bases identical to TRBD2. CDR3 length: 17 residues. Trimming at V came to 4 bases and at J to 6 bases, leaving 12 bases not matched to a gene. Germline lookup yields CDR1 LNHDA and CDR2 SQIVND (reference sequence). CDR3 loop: CASSTKREGYTLNEQFF. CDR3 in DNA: TGTGCCAGTAGTACAAAGCGGGAGGGCTACACTCTCAATGAGCAGTTCTTC.

The CDR3 region has the DNA TGCAGCATCCGAGCGGGATGGGACACCGGGGAGCTGTTTTTT. Translated, it gives CSIRAGWDTGELFF. V and J are TRBV29-1 and TRBJ2-2, with 7 nucleotides matching TRBD2. V dropped 8 bases and J dropped 3; count of bases not matched to a gene: 9. This CDR3 spans 14 amino acids. The germline V gene encodes CDR1 SQVTM and CDR2 ANQGSEA.

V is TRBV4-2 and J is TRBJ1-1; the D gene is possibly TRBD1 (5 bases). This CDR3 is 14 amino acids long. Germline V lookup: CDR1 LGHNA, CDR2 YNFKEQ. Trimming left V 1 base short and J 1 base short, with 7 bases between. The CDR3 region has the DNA TGTGCCAGCAGCCAAGTCGACAGGAACACTGAAGCTTTCTTT. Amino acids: CASSQVDRNTEAFF.

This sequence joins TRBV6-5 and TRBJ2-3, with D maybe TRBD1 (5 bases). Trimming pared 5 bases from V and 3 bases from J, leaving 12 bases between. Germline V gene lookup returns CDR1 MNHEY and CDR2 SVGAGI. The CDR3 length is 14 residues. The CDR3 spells CASSLNPGTDTQYF. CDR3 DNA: TGTGCCAGCAGTCTAAACCCAGGGACAGATACGCAGTATTTT.

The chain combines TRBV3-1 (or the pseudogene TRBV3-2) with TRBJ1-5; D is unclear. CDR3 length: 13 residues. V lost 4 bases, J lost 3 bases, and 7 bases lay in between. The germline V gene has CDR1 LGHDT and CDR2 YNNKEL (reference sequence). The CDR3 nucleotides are TGTGCCAGCAGCCTTGACATCAATCAGCCCCAGCATTTT. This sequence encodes CASSLDINQPQHF.

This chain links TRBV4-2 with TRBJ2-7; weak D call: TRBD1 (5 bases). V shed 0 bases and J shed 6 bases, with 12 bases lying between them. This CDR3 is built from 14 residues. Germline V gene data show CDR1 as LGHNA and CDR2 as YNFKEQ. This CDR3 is CASSQEGLDPEQYF. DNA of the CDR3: TGTGCCAGCAGCCAAGAGGGGCTAGACCCCGAGCAGTACTTC.

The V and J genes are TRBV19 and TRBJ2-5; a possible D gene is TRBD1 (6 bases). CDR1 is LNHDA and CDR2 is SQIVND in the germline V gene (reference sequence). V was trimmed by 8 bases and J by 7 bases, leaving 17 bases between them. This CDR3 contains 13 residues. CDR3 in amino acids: CASDTGSRGTQYF. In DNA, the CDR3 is TGTGCCAGTGACACAGGGTCCCGGGGGACCCAGTACTTC.

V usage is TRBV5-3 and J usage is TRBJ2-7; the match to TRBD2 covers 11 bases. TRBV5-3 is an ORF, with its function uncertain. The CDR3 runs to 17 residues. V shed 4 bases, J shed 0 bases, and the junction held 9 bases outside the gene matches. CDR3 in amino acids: CARSQRLAGCSSYEQYF. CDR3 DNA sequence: TGTGCCAGAAGCCAACGACTAGCGGGGTGCTCCTCCTACGAGCAGTACTTC.

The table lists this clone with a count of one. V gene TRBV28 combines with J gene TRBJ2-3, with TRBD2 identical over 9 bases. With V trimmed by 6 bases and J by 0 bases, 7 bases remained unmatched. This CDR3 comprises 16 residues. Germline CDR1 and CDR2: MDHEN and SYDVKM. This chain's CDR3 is CASSLPSGVSTDTQYF. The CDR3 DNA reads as TGTGCCAGCAGCCTCCCTAGCGGGGTCAGCACAGATACGCAGTATTTT.

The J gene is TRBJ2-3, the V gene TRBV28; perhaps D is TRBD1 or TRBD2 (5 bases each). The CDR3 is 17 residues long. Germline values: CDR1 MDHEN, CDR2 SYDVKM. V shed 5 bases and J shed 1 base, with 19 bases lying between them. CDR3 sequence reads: CASSPYVGVIGTDTQYF. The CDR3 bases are TGTGCCAGCAGTCCGTATGTGGGGGTCATCGGCACAGATACGCAGTATTTT. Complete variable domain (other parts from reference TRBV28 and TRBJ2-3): DVKVTQSSRYLVKRTGEKVFLECVQDMDHENMFWYRQDPGLGLRLIYFSYDVKMKEKGDIPEGYSVSREKKERFSLILESASTNQTSMYLCASSPYVGVIGTDTQYFGPGTRLTVL.

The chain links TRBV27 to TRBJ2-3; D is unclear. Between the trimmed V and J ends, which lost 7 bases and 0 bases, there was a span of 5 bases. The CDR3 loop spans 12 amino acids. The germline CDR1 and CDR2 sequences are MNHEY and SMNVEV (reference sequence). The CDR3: CASISSTDTQYF. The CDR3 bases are TGTGCCAGCATCTCTAGCACAGATACGCAGTATTTT.

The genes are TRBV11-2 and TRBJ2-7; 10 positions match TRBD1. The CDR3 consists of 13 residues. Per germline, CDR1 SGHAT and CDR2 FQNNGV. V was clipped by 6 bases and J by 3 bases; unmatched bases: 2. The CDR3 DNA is TGTGCCAGCAGTTGGGACAGGGGCTACGAGCAGTACTTC. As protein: CASSWDRGYEQYF.